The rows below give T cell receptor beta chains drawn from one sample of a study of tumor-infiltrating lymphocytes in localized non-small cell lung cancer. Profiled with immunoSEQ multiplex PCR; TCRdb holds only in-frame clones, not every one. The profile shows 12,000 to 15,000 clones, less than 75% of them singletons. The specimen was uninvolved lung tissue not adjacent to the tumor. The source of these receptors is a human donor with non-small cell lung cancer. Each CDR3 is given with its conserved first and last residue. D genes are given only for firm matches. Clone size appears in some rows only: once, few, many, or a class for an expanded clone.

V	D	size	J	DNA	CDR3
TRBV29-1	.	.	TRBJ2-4	TGCAGCGTTGTTCCAAATTCAAACATTCAGTACTTC	CSVVPNSNIQYF
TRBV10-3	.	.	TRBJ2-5	TGTGCCATCAGTGCCTACCAAGAGACCCAGTACTTC	CAISAYQETQYF
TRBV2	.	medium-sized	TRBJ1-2	TGTGCCAGCAGTGAGCTCGGCTATGGCTACACCTTC	CASSELGYGYTF
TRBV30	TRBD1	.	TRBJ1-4	TGTGCCTGGAGTGGGACAGGGCTGACAAAACTGTTTTTT	CAWSGTGLTKLFF
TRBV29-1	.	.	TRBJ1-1	TGCAGCGCCGCGTTTTACAGGGCGACTGAAGCTTTCTTT	CSAAFYRATEAFF
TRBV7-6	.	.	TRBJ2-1	TGTGCCAGCAGCTCCGATAATGAGCAGTTCTTC	CASSSDNEQFF
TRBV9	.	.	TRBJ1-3	TGTGCCAGCAGCGTTACGGCCTCAGGTGGAAACACCATATATTTT	CASSVTASGGNTIYF
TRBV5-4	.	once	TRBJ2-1	TGTGCCAGCAGCGGCGGGACTCGCGGTCGGGGTGAGCAGTTCTTC	CASSGGTRGRGEQFF
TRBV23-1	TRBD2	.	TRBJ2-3	TGCGCCAGCAGTCAGGGACTAGCGGGGGGGGATACGCAGTATTTT	CASSQGLAGGDTQYF
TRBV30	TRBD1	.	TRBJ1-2	TGTGCCTGGGTACAGGGGGCGCGGGGCTACACCTTC	CAWVQGARGYTF